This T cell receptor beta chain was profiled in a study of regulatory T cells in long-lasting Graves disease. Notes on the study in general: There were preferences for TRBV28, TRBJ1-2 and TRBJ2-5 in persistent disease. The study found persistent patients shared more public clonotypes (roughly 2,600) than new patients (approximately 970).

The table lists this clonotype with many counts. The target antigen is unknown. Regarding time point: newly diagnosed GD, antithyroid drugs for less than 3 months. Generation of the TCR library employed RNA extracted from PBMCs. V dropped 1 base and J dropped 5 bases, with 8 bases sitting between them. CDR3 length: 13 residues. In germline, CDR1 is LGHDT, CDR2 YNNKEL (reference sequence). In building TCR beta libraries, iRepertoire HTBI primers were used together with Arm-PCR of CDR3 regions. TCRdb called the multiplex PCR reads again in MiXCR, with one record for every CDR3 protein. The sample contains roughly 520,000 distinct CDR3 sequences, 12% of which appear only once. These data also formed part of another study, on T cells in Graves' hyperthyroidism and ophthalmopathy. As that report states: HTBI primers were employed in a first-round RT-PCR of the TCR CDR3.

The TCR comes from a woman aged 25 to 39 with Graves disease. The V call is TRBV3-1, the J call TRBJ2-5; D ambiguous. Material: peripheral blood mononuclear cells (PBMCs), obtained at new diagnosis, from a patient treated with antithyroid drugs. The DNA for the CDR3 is TGTGCCAGCAGCCAAGGGCATCGGGAGACCCAGTACTTC. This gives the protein CASSQGHRETQYF.